Given below is one T cell receptor beta chain in context. Its antigen remains unidentified. Researchers used 5'RACE with constant-segment primers to make TCR alpha and TCR beta cDNA libraries that carry sample barcodes and UMIs. TCRdb re-called the 5' RACE reads with MiXCR, one entry per CDR3 protein. The top ten clones hold about 8.7% of a sample with 500,000 to 650,000 distinct CDR3 sequences, less than 25% of them seen once. The sample belongs to a study of T-cell memory formation after mild COVID-19. General study findings and limits: CD4/CD8 balance held among clones contracting day 15 to 85, and later expanders leaned CD4+. Chiefly within CM and EM were the contracting CD4+ clones; CD8+ ones were within EMRA. That cross-reactive memory joined was suggested by some responding clones appearing in pre-infection memory.

The receptor was isolated from an adult woman who had mild COVID-19 (a few samples of this study predate the infection). Cell type and time point are not known. Sequenced: PBMCs or a T cell subset sorted from them (not recorded which).

CDR3 in DNA: TGTGCCAGCAGCCTCTGGGACGGGTACAATGAGCAGTTCTTC. This gives the protein CASSLWDGYNEQFF. The gene calls are TRBV6-2 or TRBV6-3 and TRBJ2-1; D could derive from TRBD1 or TRBD2 (5 bases each). Germline V lookup: CDR1 MNHEY, CDR2 SVGEGT. Trimming took off 6 bases at V and 4 bases at J, with 13 bases between the two ends. The CDR3 consists of 14 residues.